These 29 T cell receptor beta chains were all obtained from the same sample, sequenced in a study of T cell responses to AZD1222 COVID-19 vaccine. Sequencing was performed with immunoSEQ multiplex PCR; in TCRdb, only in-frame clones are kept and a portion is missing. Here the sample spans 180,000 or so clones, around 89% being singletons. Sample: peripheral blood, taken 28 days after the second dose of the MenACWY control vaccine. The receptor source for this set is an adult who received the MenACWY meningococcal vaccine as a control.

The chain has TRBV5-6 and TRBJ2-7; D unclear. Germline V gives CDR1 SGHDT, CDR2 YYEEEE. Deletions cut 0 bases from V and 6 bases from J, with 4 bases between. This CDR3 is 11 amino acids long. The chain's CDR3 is CASSLAGEQYF. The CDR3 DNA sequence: TGTGCCAGCAGCTTGGCCGGCGAGCAGTACTTC. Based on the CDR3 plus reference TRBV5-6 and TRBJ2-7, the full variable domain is DAGVTQSPTHLIKTRGQQVTLRCSPKSGHDTVSWYQQALGQGPQFIFQYYEEEERQRGNFPDRFSGHQFPNYSSELNVNALLLGDSALYLCASSLAGEQYFGPGTRLTVT.

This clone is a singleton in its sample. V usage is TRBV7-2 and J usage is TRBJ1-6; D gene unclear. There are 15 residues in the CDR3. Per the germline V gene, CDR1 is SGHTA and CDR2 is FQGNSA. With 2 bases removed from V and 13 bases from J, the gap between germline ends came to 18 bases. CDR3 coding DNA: TGTGCCAGCAGCTTATACTTCGGGCAGATCACTCCCCTCCACTTT. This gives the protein CASSLYFGQITPLHF.

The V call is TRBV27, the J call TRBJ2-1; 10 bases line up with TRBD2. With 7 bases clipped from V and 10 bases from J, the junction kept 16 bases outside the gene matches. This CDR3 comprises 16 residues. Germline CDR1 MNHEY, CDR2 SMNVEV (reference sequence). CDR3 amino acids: CASTPRASGSHSEQFF. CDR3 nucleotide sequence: TGTGCCAGCACCCCCCGGGCTAGCGGGAGCCACAGCGAGCAGTTCTTC.

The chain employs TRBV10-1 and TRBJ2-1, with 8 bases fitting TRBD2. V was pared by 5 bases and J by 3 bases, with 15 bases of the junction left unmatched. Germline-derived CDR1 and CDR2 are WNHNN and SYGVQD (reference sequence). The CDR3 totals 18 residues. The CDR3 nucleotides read TGCGCCAGCAGTCCGGGAGGTTGGGCGGGAGGCCACTACAATGAGCAGTTCTTC. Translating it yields CASSPGGWAGGHYNEQFF.

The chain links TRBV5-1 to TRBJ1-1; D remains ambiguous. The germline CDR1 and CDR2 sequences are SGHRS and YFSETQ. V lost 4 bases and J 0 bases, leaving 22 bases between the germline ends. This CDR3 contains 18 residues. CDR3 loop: CASSPDGFSAVMNTEAFF. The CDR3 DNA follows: TGCGCCAGCAGCCCGGACGGGTTTAGTGCGGTTATGAACACTGAAGCTTTCTTT.

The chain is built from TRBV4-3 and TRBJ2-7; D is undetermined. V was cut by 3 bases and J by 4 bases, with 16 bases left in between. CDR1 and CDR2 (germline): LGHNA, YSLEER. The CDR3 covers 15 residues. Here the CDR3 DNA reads TGCGCCAGCAGCCAGGGGATCAGTACCCTATACGAGCAGTACTTC. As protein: CASSQGISTLYEQYF.

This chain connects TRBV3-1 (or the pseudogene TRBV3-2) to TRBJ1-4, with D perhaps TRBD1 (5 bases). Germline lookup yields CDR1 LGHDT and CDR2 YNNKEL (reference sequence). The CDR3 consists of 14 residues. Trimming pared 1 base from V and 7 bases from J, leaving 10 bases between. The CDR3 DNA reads TGTGCCAGCAGCCAAGGGCAGGGAGGTGAAAAACTGTTTTTT. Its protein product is CASSQGQGGEKLFF.

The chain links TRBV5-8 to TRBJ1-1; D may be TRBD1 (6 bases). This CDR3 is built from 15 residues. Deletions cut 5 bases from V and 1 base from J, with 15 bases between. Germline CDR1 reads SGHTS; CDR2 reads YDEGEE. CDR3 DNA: TGTGCCAGCAGGGCGACGGGACACGAGAACACTGAAGCTTTCTTT. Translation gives CASRATGHENTEAFF.

This chain's CDR3 is CASSPIRTSGSTDTQYF. CDR3 nucleotides: TGTGCCAGCTCACCAATCCGGACTAGCGGGAGCACAGATACGCAGTATTTT. The chain carries TRBV18 and TRBJ2-3; 11 bases map to TRBD2. V dropped 2 bases and J dropped 0; count of bases not matched to a gene: 4. CDR3 length equals 17 residues. Germline V gene sequence: CDR1 KGHSH, CDR2 LQKENI.

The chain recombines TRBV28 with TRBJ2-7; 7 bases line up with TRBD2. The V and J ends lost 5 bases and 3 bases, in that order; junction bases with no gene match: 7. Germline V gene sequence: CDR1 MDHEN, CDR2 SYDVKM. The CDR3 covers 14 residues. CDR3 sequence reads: CASSPHASGYEQYF. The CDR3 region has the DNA TGTGCCAGCAGTCCCCATGCTAGCGGCTACGAGCAGTACTTC.

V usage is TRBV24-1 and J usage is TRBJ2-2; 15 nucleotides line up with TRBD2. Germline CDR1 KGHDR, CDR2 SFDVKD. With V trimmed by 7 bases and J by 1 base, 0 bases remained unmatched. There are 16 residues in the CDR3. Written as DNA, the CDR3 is TGTGCCACCAGGGGACTAGCGGGAGGGAACACCGGGGAGCTGTTTTTT. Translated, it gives CATRGLAGGNTGELFF.

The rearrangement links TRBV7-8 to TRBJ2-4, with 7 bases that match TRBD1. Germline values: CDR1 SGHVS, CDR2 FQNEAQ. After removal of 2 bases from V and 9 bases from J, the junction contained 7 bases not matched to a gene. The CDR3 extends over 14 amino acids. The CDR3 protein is CASSLRRQGGIQYF. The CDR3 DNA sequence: TGTGCCAGCAGCTTAAGGCGACAGGGCGGCATTCAGTACTTC.

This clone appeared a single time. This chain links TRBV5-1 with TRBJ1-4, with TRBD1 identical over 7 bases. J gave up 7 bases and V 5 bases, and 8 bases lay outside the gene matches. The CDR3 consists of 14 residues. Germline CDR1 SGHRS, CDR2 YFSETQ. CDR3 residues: CASRPGGDTEKLFF. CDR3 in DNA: TGCGCCAGCAGACCAGGGGGGGACACTGAAAAACTGTTTTTT.

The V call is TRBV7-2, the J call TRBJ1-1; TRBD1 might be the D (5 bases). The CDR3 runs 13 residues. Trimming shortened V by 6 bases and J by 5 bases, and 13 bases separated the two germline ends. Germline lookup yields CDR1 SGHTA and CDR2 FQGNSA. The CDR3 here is CASSAGRRTEAFF. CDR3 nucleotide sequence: TGTGCCAGCAGTGCGGGGCGTAGGACTGAAGCTTTCTTT.

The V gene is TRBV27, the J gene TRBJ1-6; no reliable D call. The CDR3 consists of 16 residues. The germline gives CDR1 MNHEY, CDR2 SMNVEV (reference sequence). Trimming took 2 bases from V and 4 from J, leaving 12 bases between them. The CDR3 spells CASSLVGRNYNSPLHF. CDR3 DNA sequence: TGTGCCAGCAGTTTAGTGGGCAGGAATTATAATTCACCCCTCCACTTT.

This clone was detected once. CDR3: CASSYSPIPYEQYF. The CDR3 DNA is TGTGCCAGCAGTTACTCACCGATCCCCTACGAGCAGTACTTC. V gene TRBV6-5 combines with J gene TRBJ2-7; D is uncertain. The CDR3 has 14 amino acids. CDR1 MNHEY and CDR2 SVGAGI come from the germline V gene. V lost 0 bases to trimming and J lost 2 bases, with 8 bases between them.

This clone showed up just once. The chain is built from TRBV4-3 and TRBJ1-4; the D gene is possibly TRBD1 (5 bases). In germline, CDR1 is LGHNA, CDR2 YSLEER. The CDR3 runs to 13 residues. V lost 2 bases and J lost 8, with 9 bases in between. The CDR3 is CASSQFQGEKLFF. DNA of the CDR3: TGCGCCAGCAGCCAATTCCAGGGAGAAAAACTGTTTTTT.

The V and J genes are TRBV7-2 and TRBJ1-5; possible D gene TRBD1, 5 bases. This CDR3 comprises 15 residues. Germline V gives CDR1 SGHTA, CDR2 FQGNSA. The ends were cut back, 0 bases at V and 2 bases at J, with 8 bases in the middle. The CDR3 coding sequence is TGTGCCAGCAGCTTAGCCGGCAGGGGCAATCAGCCCCAGCATTTT. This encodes CASSLAGRGNQPQHF.

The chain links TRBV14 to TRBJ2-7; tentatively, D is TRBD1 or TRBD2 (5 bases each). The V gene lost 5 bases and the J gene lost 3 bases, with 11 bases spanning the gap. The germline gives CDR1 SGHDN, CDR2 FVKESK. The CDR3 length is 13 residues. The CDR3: CASSWGRDYEQYF. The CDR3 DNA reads TGTGCCAGCAGCTGGGGACGGGACTACGAGCAGTACTTC. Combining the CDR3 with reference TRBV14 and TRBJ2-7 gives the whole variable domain EAGVTQFPSHSVIEKGQTVTLRCDPISGHDNLYWYRRVMGKEIKFLLHFVKESKQDESGMPNNRFLAERTGGTYSTLKVQPAELEDSGVYFCASSWGRDYEQYFGPGTRLTVT.

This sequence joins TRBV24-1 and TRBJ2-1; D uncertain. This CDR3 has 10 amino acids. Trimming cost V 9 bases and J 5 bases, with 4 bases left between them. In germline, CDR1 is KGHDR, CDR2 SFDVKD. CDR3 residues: CATQDNEQFF. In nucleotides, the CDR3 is TGTGCCACCCAAGACAATGAGCAGTTCTTC.

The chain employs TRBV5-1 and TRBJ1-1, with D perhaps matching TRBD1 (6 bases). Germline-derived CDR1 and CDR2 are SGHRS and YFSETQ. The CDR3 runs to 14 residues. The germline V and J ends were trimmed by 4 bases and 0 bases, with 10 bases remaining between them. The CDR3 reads CASSPGAVNTEAFF. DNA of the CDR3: TGCGCCAGCAGCCCAGGGGCAGTGAACACTGAAGCTTTCTTT.

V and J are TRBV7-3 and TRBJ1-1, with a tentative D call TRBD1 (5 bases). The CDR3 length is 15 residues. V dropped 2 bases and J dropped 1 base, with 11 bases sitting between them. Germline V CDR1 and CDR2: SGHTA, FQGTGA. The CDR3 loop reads CASSLLPGRNTEAFF. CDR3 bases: TGTGCCAGCAGCTTATTACCAGGGCGGAACACTGAAGCTTTCTTT.

Here the CDR3 reads CAISEPDRGLQPQHF. The CDR3 DNA reads as TGTGCCATCAGTGAGCCAGACAGGGGGCTTCAGCCCCAGCATTTT. The genes are TRBV10-3 and TRBJ1-5; 10 nucleotides align to TRBD1. CDR1 and CDR2 (germline): ENHRY, SYGVKD. V lost 2 bases to trimming and J lost 6 bases; unmatched junction nucleotides: 4. CDR3 size: 15 residues.

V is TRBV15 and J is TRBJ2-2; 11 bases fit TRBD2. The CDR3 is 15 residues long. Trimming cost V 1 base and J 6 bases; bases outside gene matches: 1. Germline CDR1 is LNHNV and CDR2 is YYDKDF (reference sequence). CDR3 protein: CATSRGSGRAGELFF. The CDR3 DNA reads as TGTGCCACCAGCAGAGGTAGCGGGAGGGCCGGGGAGCTGTTTTTT.

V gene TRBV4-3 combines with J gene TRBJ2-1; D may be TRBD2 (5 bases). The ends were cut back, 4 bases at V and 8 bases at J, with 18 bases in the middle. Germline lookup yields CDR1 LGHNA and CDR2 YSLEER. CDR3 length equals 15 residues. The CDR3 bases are TGCGCCAGCAGCCTCCGAAGGGAGCCCAAGGATGAGCAGTTCTTC. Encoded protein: CASSLRREPKDEQFF.

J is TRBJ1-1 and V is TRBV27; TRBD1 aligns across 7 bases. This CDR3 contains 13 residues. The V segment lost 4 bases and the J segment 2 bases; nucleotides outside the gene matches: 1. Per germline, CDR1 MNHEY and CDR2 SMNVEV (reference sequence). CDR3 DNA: TGTGCCAGCAGTTGGGACAGAAACACTGAAGCTTTCTTT. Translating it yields CASSWDRNTEAFF.

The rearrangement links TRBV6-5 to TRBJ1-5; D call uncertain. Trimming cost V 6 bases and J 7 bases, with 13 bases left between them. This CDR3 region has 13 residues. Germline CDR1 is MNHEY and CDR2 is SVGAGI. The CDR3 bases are TGTGCCAGCAGCCGGGGAGGCGACCAGCCCCAGCATTTT. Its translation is CASSRGGDQPQHF.

CDR3 bases: TGTGCCAGCAGCCCCGGAGGGGGGAATCAGCCCCAGCATTTT. It encodes CASSPGGGNQPQHF. This rearrangement joins TRBV11-2 to TRBJ1-5; a possible D gene is TRBD1 (6 bases). CDR3 length: 14 amino acids. V lost 5 bases and J lost 4, with 12 bases in between. The V gene's germline CDR1 is SGHAT and CDR2 FQNNGV. The variable domain in full, with the rest retrieved from reference TRBV11-2 and TRBJ1-5, is EAGVAQSPRYKIIEKRQSVAFWCNPISGHATLYWYQQILGQGPKLLIQFQNNGVVDDSQLPKDRFSAERLKGVDSTLKIQPAKLEDSAVYLCASSPGGGNQPQHFGDGTRLSIL.

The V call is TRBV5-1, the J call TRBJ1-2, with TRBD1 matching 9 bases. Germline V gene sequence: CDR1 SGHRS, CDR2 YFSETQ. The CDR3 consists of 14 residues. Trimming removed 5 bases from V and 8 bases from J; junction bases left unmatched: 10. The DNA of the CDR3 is TGCGCCAGCAGACCGACCGGGACAGGGAGAGGCTACACCTTC. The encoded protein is CASRPTGTGRGYTF.